The present T cell receptor (beta chain) was sequenced within a study of blood T cell repertoires in COVID-19. Study summary: The United States, Italy and Spain were the sources of the acute and convalescent COVID-19 samples. Nucleic acid was either cDNA or gDNA, and it came from T cells, B-cell-depleted T cells, or PBMCs.

The junction had 9 bases not matched to a gene; V was cut back by 5 bases and J by 8 bases. This CDR3 comprises 14 residues. Germline V gene sequence: CDR1 KGHSH, CDR2 LQKENI. Authors' analysis steps: Using reference gene primer amplification, nucleated cell counts were estimated. Sequencing was performed with immunoSEQ multiplex PCR; in TCRdb, only in-frame clones are kept and a portion is missing. V and J calls and clone size follow that table, whereas D and trimming were derived from the DNA. The data contain roughly 100,000 clones, 80% to 90% of them seen just once; the ten biggest clones take up approximately 31%.

The chain links TRBV18 to TRBJ2-1, with 7 bases identical to TRBD1. Sequencing input: peripheral blood. The receptor was derived from a woman aged 80 or over with acute or convalescent COVID-19. The CDR3 DNA follows: TGTGCCAGCTCAGAGACAGGGTCCAGGGATGAGCAGTTCTTC. This translates into CASSETGSRDEQFF.